This is a list of T cell receptor beta chains from one sample in a study of OX40 agonist ivuxolimab in advanced cancers. Produced via immunoSEQ multiplex PCR; TCRdb's table is partial and in-frame only. The sample contains about 36,000 clones, around 80% of which appear only once. The sample consisted of CD4+ or CD8+ T cells sorted from blood, taken in a trial of the OX40 agonist ivuxolimab. The receptors derive from an adult with an advanced solid tumor such as melanoma, head and neck, liver or kidney cancer. CDR3s include the opening cysteine and the closing phenylalanine or tryptophan. The D gene is left open where the match is weak. Size is omitted from some rows. Given values are once, few, many or a class for expanded clones.

.	TRBV4-3	TRBJ2-3	.	CASSPWTDSTDTQYF	TGCGCCAGCAGCCCCTGGACAGATAGCACAGATACGCAGTATTTT
.	TRBV18	TRBJ2-1	.	CASSPGESYNEQFF	TGTGCCAGCTCACCAGGGGAGTCCTACAATGAGCAGTTCTTC
.	TRBV19	TRBJ1-2	.	CASRIRAGPYGYTF	TGTGCCAGTAGAATCCGGGCCGGACCCTATGGCTACACCTTC
.	TRBV14	TRBJ2-3	.	CASSQGLTDTQYF	TGTGCCAGCAGCCAAGGTCTCACAGATACGCAGTATTTT
few	TRBV11-2	TRBJ2-1	TRBD1	CASSADRGGEQFF	TGTGCCAGCAGCGCTGACAGGGGCGGCGAGCAGTTCTTC
.	TRBV28	TRBJ1-2	.	CASSSHGRAEGGYGYTF	TGTGCCAGCAGTTCCCACGGGAGGGCAGAGGGGGGTTATGGCTACACCTTC
.	TRBV18	TRBJ2-7	.	CASSPPKHIGEQYF	TGTGCCAGCTCACCACCGAAACATATTGGAGAGCAGTACTTC
.	TRBV7-2	TRBJ1-1	.	CASSLGGITEAFF	TGTGCCAGCAGCTTAGGTGGAATAACTGAAGCTTTCTTT
.	TRBV7-9	TRBJ2-2	TRBD1	CASSRRDRITGELFF	TGTGCCAGCAGCCGCCGGGACAGGATAACCGGGGAGCTGTTTTTT
.	TRBV5-1	TRBJ2-1	.	CASSPPFSSYNEQFF	TGCGCCAGCAGCCCACCTTTCAGCTCCTACAATGAGCAGTTCTTC
.	TRBV27	TRBJ2-5	.	CASSRTDQETQYF	TGTGCCAGCAGCAGGACGGACCAAGAGACCCAGTACTTC
.	TRBV6-5	TRBJ1-1	.	CASNEQALEAFF	TGTGCCAGCAATGAACAGGCTCTCGAAGCTTTCTTT
.	TRBV6-1	TRBJ1-1	.	CASKVKQEDEAFF	TGTGCCAGCAAGGTTAAGCAGGAGGACGAAGCTTTCTTT
.	TRBV19	TRBJ1-3	.	CAARSLSSGNTIYF	TGTGCCGCAAGGTCCCTCAGCTCTGGAAACACCATATATTTT
.	TRBV7-2	TRBJ1-6	.	CASSPRTGNSPLHF	TGTGCCAGCAGCCCTCGCACGGGTAATTCACCCCTCCACTTT